This passage covers 27 T cell receptor beta chains from one sample sequenced in a study of blood T cell repertoires in COVID-19. The table came from immunoSEQ multiplex PCR; TCRdb's copy has only in-frame clones and leaves some out. This table holds 15,000 to 20,000 clones, about 81% found once. Sequencing was performed on peripheral blood. These receptors were collected from a man aged 55 to 69 with acute or convalescent COVID-19.

The V and J genes are TRBV4-1 and TRBJ1-1; D is perhaps TRBD1 (6 bases). The CDR3 length is 14 residues. Trimming took off 6 bases at V and 4 bases at J, with 15 bases between the two ends. CDR1 is MGHRA and CDR2 is YSYEKL in the germline V gene. As DNA, the CDR3 is TGCGCCAGCAGGGGGGGGCTAAGGGGCACTGAAGCTTTCTTT. Translated, it gives CASRGGLRGTEAFF.

This chain connects TRBV2 to TRBJ1-5, with 8 bases matching TRBD1. The trim removed 6 bases at V and 0 bases at J, leaving 13 bases unmatched. This CDR3 spans 18 amino acids. Looked up from germline, CDR1 is SNHLY and CDR2 is FYNNEI. The CDR3 sequence is CASSGMRTGRYSNQPQHF. In nucleotides, the CDR3 is TGTGCCAGCAGCGGAATGAGGACAGGGAGATATAGCAATCAGCCCCAGCATTTT.

V is TRBV19 and J is TRBJ2-5, with TRBD2 identical over 13 bases. The CDR3 spans 16 residues. J lost 2 bases, V lost 5 bases, and 5 bases had no gene match. Germline V CDR1 and CDR2: LNHDA, SQIVND (reference sequence). The chain's CDR3 is CASSGLGLAGQETQYF. The CDR3 coding sequence is TGTGCCAGTAGTGGCCTGGGACTAGCGGGGCAAGAGACCCAGTACTTC.

V and J are TRBV28 and TRBJ2-4, with TRBD2 matching 14 bases. Trimming cost V 5 bases and J 5 bases; bases outside gene matches: 5. Germline V gene data show CDR1 as MDHEN and CDR2 as SYDVKM. CDR3 length: 16 residues. The CDR3 sequence is CASSRGLAGGQNIQYF. DNA of the CDR3: TGTGCCAGCAGTCGAGGACTAGCGGGGGGTCAAAACATTCAGTACTTC.

The CDR3 DNA reads as TGTGCCACCAGTGATTACCTGAGGGCCGAGAACACCGGGGAGCTGTTTTTT. Encoded protein: CATSDYLRAENTGELFF. This chain joins TRBV24-1 and TRBJ2-2; a weak D match, TRBD2 (5 bases). The CDR3 is 17 amino acids. Trimming took 2 bases from V and 1 from J, leaving 13 bases between them. Germline values: CDR1 KGHDR, CDR2 SFDVKD.

By share, this clone ranks as medium-sized. V is TRBV15 and J is TRBJ2-3, with 7 bases aligning to TRBD2. V shed 10 bases and J 1 base; nucleotides not matched to a gene: 8. The length of the CDR3 is 14 residues. Germline CDR1 reads LNHNV; CDR2 reads YYDKDF (reference sequence). CDR3 region: CAISGHAGTDTQYF. The CDR3 DNA reads TGTGCCATTAGCGGGCATGCTGGCACAGATACGCAGTATTTT.

This chain connects TRBV6-5 to TRBJ1-5; the D gene is possibly TRBD1 (6 bases). V was trimmed by 5 bases and J by 6 bases, leaving 14 bases between them. CDR1 MNHEY and CDR2 SVGAGI come from the germline V gene. The CDR3 sequence is 14 residues long. The CDR3 region is CASSTYRDGQPQHF. CDR3 nucleotides: TGTGCCAGCAGTACGTACAGGGACGGTCAGCCCCAGCATTTT.

This sequence joins TRBV18 and TRBJ2-3; weak D call: TRBD1 (6 bases). This CDR3 comprises 14 residues. Germline V lookup: CDR1 KGHSH, CDR2 LQKENI. V lost 3 bases and J lost 3, with 10 bases in between. The CDR3: CASSPYRATDTQYF. CDR3 in DNA: TGTGCCAGCTCACCTTACAGGGCGACAGATACGCAGTATTTT.

This clone appeared once. CDR3 nucleotide sequence: TGTGCCAGCAGTTTAACGGGCCAGGGAGCTTTCTTT. Its translation: CASSLTGQGAFF. The V call is TRBV12-3 or TRBV12-4, the J call TRBJ1-1; D possibly corresponds to TRBD1 (5 bases). CDR3 length equals 12 residues. V was pared by 2 bases and J by 10 bases, with 11 bases between.

The chain uses TRBV5-8 and TRBJ1-4; D remains ambiguous. This CDR3 has 14 amino acids. Germline lookup yields CDR1 SGHTS and CDR2 YDEGEE. Deletions cut 0 bases from V and 5 bases from J, with 8 bases between. Here the CDR3 DNA reads TGTGCCAGCAGCTTGGTTGTAGAGAATGAAAAACTGTTTTTT. Protein product: CASSLVVENEKLFF.

This clone has just a few counts. The chain employs TRBV7-9 and TRBJ1-1; the D gene is possibly TRBD1 (5 bases). The V gene's germline CDR1 is SEHNR and CDR2 FQNEAQ (reference sequence). This CDR3 spans 14 amino acids. V lost 3 bases and J 0 bases, leaving 8 bases between the germline ends. The chain's CDR3 is CASSLEGLNTEAFF. In DNA form, the CDR3 reads TGTGCCAGCAGCTTGGAGGGGTTGAACACTGAAGCTTTCTTT.

The genes are TRBV5-5 and TRBJ1-1; 7 bases line up with TRBD1. Germline V lookup: CDR1 SGHKS, CDR2 YYEKEE (reference sequence). The ends lost 4 bases at V and 1 base at J; junction bases unmatched: 1. The CDR3 contains 13 residues. The DNA of the CDR3 is TGTGCCAGCAGCCGGACAGGGAACACTGAAGCTTTCTTT. Residues: CASSRTGNTEAFF.

This clone was observed a few times. The V and J genes are TRBV4-1 and TRBJ1-5, with D perhaps TRBD1 (5 bases). The germline V gene encodes CDR1 MGHRA and CDR2 YSYEKL. There are 16 residues in the CDR3. Trimming cost V 3 bases and J 3 bases, with 15 bases left between them. For the CDR3, the DNA is TGCGCCAGCAGCCACGGCAGGGAAGGAGCCAATCAGCCCCAGCATTTT. It yields the protein CASSHGREGANQPQHF.

The chain couples TRBV20-1 to TRBJ2-3; 9 bases agree with TRBD2. Germline V gene sequence: CDR1 DFQATT, CDR2 SNEGSKA (reference sequence). The CDR3 consists of 14 residues. V was clipped by 3 bases and J by 6 bases; unmatched bases: 7. In DNA, the CDR3 is TGCAGTGCTAGTACCGGACTAGCGTGGGATACGCAGTATTTT. Translated: CSASTGLAWDTQYF.

V usage is TRBV24-1 and J usage is TRBJ2-3, with 10 bases matching TRBD2. The CDR3 extends over 17 amino acids. Trimming removed 1 base from V and 4 bases from J; junction bases left unmatched: 7. CDR1 is KGHDR, CDR2 SFDVKD, per germline. This CDR3 is CATSDFQRGGVPDTQYF. The DNA for the CDR3 is TGTGCCACCAGTGATTTTCAGCGGGGGGGGGTCCCAGATACGCAGTATTTT.

The V call is TRBV19, the J call TRBJ2-7, with TRBD1 identical over 9 bases. Germline CDR1 is LNHDA and CDR2 is SQIVND (reference sequence). The CDR3 length is 16 residues. Losses at the gene ends were 5 bases for V and 4 bases for J; bases not matched to a gene: 12. The CDR3 sequence is CASSPLGYRGRYEQYF. For the CDR3, the DNA is TGTGCCAGTAGTCCCCTCGGTTACAGGGGGCGGTACGAGCAGTACTTC.

The gene calls are TRBV5-6 and TRBJ2-4; D is perhaps TRBD1 (6 bases). The CDR3 covers 15 residues. V was trimmed by 3 bases and J by 0 bases, leaving 10 bases between them. From germline, CDR1 is SGHDT and CDR2 YYEEEE. In nucleotides, the CDR3 is TGTGCCAGCAGCTCGGGCAGGGGAGCCAAAAACATTCAGTACTTC. Its translation is CASSSGRGAKNIQYF.

The chain has TRBV19 and TRBJ1-2, with a weak D call TRBD1 (5 bases). Germline-derived CDR1 and CDR2 are LNHDA and SQIVND (reference sequence). This CDR3 is built from 12 residues. Trimming stripped 9 bases from V and 4 bases from J, with 12 bases between. The CDR3 DNA sequence: TGTGCCAGCCATACGGGGGGCTATGGCTACACCTTC. It yields the protein CASHTGGYGYTF. Complete variable domain (other parts from reference TRBV19 and TRBJ1-2): DGGITQSPKYLFRKEGQNVTLSCEQNLNHDAMYWYRQDPGQGLRLIYYSQIVNDFQKGDIAEGYSVSREKKESFPLTVTSAQKNPTAFYLCASHTGGYGYTFGSGTRLTVV.

This clone was recorded only once. The genes are TRBV14 and TRBJ1-3; tentative D call: TRBD1 (5 bases). V was clipped by 0 bases and J by 1 base, with 10 bases between them. Germline V gene data show CDR1 as SGHDN and CDR2 as FVKESK. The CDR3 sequence is 16 residues long. Here the CDR3 reads CASSQDRVLSGNTIYF. The CDR3 DNA is TGTGCCAGCAGCCAAGACAGGGTGTTATCTGGAAACACCATATATTTT. The full variable domain, rest sourced from reference TRBV14 and TRBJ1-3, is EAGVTQFPSHSVIEKGQTVTLRCDPISGHDNLYWYRRVMGKEIKFLLHFVKESKQDESGMPNNRFLAERTGGTYSTLKVQPAELEDSGVYFCASSQDRVLSGNTIYFGEGSWLTVV.

CDR3 DNA: TGTGCCAGCTCACCATCGCCGAGTGAGCAGCCCCAGCATTTT. It codes for CASSPSPSEQPQHF. The chain uses TRBV18 and TRBJ1-5, with D uncertain. The ends were cut back, 2 bases at V and 7 bases at J, with 12 bases in the middle. Germline V gene data show CDR1 as KGHSH and CDR2 as LQKENI. The CDR3 is 14 residues long.

The chain uses TRBV19 and TRBJ1-1; 8 bases align to TRBD1. The J segment lost 7 bases and the V segment lost 7 bases, leaving 11 bases of the junction unmatched. Germline V gene lookup returns CDR1 LNHDA and CDR2 SQIVND (reference sequence). This CDR3 spans 14 amino acids. The CDR3 DNA sequence: TGTGCCAGTAAAGGTACAGGGGGATTAGGTGAAGCTTTCTTT. Its protein is CASKGTGGLGEAFF.

This chain links TRBV28 with TRBJ2-3, with 9 bases that match TRBD2. Germline assignment: CDR1 MDHEN and CDR2 SYDVKM. The trim removed 5 bases at V and 2 bases at J, leaving 11 bases unmatched. CDR3 length: 17 amino acids. CDR3 coding DNA: TGTGCCAGCAGTACTCTTCCAGCGGGGGGTCACACAGATACGCAGTATTTT. This sequence encodes CASSTLPAGGHTDTQYF.

The chain is built from TRBV7-2 and TRBJ2-5; TRBD1 is a possible D gene (6 bases). V lost 4 bases, J lost 2 bases, and 17 bases lay in between. Germline V gene sequence: CDR1 SGHTA, CDR2 FQGNSA. This CDR3 contains 16 residues. DNA for the CDR3: TGTGCCAGCAGCTCATCCCCCAGGGGCTTTCAAGAGACCCAGTACTTC. Protein sequence: CASSSSPRGFQETQYF.

The chain couples TRBV19 to TRBJ1-1, with D tentatively TRBD1 (5 bases). Per the germline V gene, CDR1 is LNHDA and CDR2 is SQIVND (reference sequence). This CDR3 has 15 residues. Trimming took 9 bases from V and 0 from J, leaving 17 bases between them. As DNA, the CDR3 is TGTGCCAGCGAGAAGGGAGGGACCTTGAACACTGAAGCTTTCTTT. Amino acid sequence: CASEKGGTLNTEAFF.

The rearrangement links TRBV14 to TRBJ1-1; the D gene is possibly TRBD1 (5 bases). This CDR3 has 14 residues. CDR1 SGHDN and CDR2 FVKESK come from the germline V gene. Trimming cost V 4 bases and J 4 bases, with 13 bases left between them. CDR3 sequence reads: CASSRARRGTEAFF. In nucleotides, the CDR3 is TGTGCCAGCAGCCGGGCCCGGAGGGGCACTGAAGCTTTCTTT.

The rearrangement uses TRBV10-3 and TRBJ2-7; 8 nucleotides match TRBD1. The CDR3 is 15 residues long. V dropped 4 bases and J dropped 1; count of bases not matched to a gene: 6. Germline V CDR1 and CDR2: ENHRY, SYGVKD. In DNA form, the CDR3 reads TGTGCCATCAGTGCGGGGACAGGCCTTTCCTACGAGCAGTACTTC. This sequence encodes CAISAGTGLSYEQYF.

The V gene is TRBV7-9, the J gene TRBJ2-1; 11 nucleotides match TRBD2. With V trimmed by 5 bases and J by 4 bases, 7 bases remained unmatched. Germline V gene sequence: CDR1 SEHNR, CDR2 FQNEAQ (reference sequence). The CDR3 length is 16 residues. CDR3 residues: CASSVLGLAEYNEQFF. The DNA of the CDR3 is TGTGCCAGCAGCGTCTTGGGACTAGCGGAGTACAATGAGCAGTTCTTC.